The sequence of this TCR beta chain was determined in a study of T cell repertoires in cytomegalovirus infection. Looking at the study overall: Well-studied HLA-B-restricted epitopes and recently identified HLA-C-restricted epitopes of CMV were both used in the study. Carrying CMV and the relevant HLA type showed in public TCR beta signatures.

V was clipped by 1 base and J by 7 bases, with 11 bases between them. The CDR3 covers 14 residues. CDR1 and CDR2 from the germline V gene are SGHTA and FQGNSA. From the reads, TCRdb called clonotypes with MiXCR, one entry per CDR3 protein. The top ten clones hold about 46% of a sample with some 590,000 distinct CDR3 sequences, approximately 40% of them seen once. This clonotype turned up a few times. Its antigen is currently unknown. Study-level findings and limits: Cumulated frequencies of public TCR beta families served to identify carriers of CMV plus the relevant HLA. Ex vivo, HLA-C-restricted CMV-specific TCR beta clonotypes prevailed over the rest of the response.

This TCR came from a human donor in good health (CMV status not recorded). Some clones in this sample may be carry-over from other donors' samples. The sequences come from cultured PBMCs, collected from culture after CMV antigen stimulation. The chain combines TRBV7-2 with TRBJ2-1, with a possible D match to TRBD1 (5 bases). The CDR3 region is CASSLVQGPNEQFF. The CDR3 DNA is TGTGCCAGCAGCTTAGTCCAGGGCCCAAATGAGCAGTTCTTC.